This T cell receptor (beta chain) was captured by sequencing in a study of blood T cell repertoires in COVID-19. Study-wide context: Sites across the United States, Italy and Spain contributed samples from acute and convalescent COVID-19.

Seattle participants joined during active infection and were tracked over time. Study processing details: Scientists estimated how many nucleated cells there were by amplifying reference gene primers. Sequencing used immunoSEQ multiplex PCR; TCRdb keeps in-frame clones, though not all of them. That table supplies the V and J calls and clone size; D and trimming were determined from the DNA. The sample consists of 250,000 to 350,000 clones, 75% to 90% of them appearing once. This TCR was sampled from a woman aged 70 to 79 with COVID-19, enrolled during active disease. Specimen: peripheral blood.

This CDR3 is CASSQDRQGGPINSPLHF. The CDR3 coding sequence is TGTGCCAGCAGCCAAGATAGGCAGGGTGGCCCAATTAATTCACCCCTCCACTTT. The J gene is TRBJ1-6, the V gene TRBV14, with TRBD1 as a possible D gene (5 bases). Germline CDR1 is SGHDN and CDR2 is FVKESK. The CDR3 covers 18 residues. V lost 0 bases, J lost 6 bases, and 18 bases lay in between.